This entry lists 31 T cell receptor beta chains sequenced from one sample in a study of OX40 agonist ivuxolimab in advanced cancers. The repertoire was sequenced with immunoSEQ multiplex PCR; TCRdb's copy has only in-frame clones and lacks some. The sample carries more than 13,000 clones, roughly nine tenths recorded once. Sequencing was performed on CD4+ or CD8+ T cells sorted from blood, taken in a trial of the OX40 agonist ivuxolimab. These TCRs come from an adult with an advanced solid tumor such as melanoma, head and neck, liver or kidney cancer.

This chain connects TRBV19 to TRBJ1-2; D remains unclear. This CDR3 has 13 residues. The V and J ends lost 3 bases and 2 bases respectively, with 7 bases between them. Germline CDR1 and CDR2: LNHDA and SQIVND (reference sequence). CDR3: CASSINPNYGYTF. DNA for the CDR3: TGTGCCAGTAGTATTAACCCAAACTATGGCTACACCTTC.

The table lists this clone with a few counts. The chain carries TRBV27 and TRBJ1-6; D is unresolved. The V gene lost 3 bases and the J gene lost 4 bases, with 7 bases spanning the gap. Germline CDR1 and CDR2: MNHEY and SMNVEV (reference sequence). This CDR3 is built from 14 residues. The CDR3 sequence: CASSFGQYNSPLHF. The CDR3 DNA is TGTGCCAGCAGTTTTGGTCAGTATAATTCACCCCTCCACTTT.

The chain is built from TRBV11-3 and TRBJ1-5; D might be TRBD1 (5 bases). The V end was cut by 6 bases, the J end by 7 bases, with 13 bases between. The CDR3 spans 13 residues. Looked up from germline, CDR1 is SGHNT and CDR2 is YENEEA. DNA for the CDR3: TGTGCCAGCAGAGGAGCGGGGGAACAGCCCCAGCATTTT. Translation: CASRGAGEQPQHF.

The chain employs TRBV2 and TRBJ2-3, with D tentatively TRBD1 or TRBD2 (5 bases each). The germline V and J ends were trimmed by 4 bases and 0 bases, with 8 bases remaining between them. The CDR3 contains 14 residues. The germline V gene has CDR1 SNHLY and CDR2 FYNNEI. Written as DNA, the CDR3 is TGTGCCAGCAGTGCGGGGCAGAGCACAGATACGCAGTATTTT. Translation gives CASSAGQSTDTQYF.

The J gene is TRBJ2-7, the V gene TRBV30; tentative D call: TRBD2 (6 bases). This CDR3 region has 14 residues. The germline V and J ends were trimmed by 6 bases and 4 bases, with 19 bases remaining between them. Germline V gene data show CDR1 as GTSNPN and CDR2 as SVGIG (reference sequence). CDR3 residues: CACPRSGVTYEQYF. As DNA, the CDR3 is TGTGCCTGCCCCCGGTCGGGGGTTACTTACGAGCAGTACTTC.

The V and J genes are TRBV6-6 and TRBJ2-1, with D possibly called TRBD1 or TRBD2 (6 bases each). The CDR3 loop spans 15 amino acids. Germline CDR1 MNHNY, CDR2 SVGAGI (reference sequence). V was pared by 5 bases and J by 4 bases, with 15 bases between. The CDR3: CASSPPGAGYNEQFF. The CDR3 coding sequence is TGTGCCAGCAGTCCCCCGGGGGCCGGATACAATGAGCAGTTCTTC.

This clone showed up just a few times. The J gene is TRBJ1-1, the V gene TRBV6-5; TRBD1 is a possible D gene (5 bases). Germline V gene data show CDR1 as MNHEY and CDR2 as SVGAGI. V lost 2 bases, J lost 13 bases, and 11 bases lay in between. CDR3 length equals 11 residues. CDR3 amino acids: CASSYRDEGFF. The CDR3 bases are TGTGCCAGCAGTTACCGGGACGAGGGTTTCTTT.

V is TRBV11-2 and J is TRBJ2-1; 10 bases align to TRBD2. J was trimmed by 5 bases and V by 2 bases; bases with no gene match: 6. The CDR3 has 16 residues. Germline CDR1 SGHAT, CDR2 FQNNGV. The CDR3: CASSLTSGVLHNEQFF. CDR3 DNA: TGTGCCAGCAGCTTAACTAGCGGGGTTCTGCACAATGAGCAGTTCTTC.

The chain carries TRBV2 and TRBJ2-3, with D perhaps matching TRBD1 or TRBD2 (5 bases each). Germline values: CDR1 SNHLY, CDR2 FYNNEI. The CDR3 runs to 14 residues. The V end was cut by 8 bases, the J end by 4 bases, with 16 bases between. The CDR3, as DNA: TGTGCCAGCCGTCCCGCAGAGGGGTCAGATACGCAGTATTTT. Protein product: CASRPAEGSDTQYF.

The chain employs TRBV6-5 and TRBJ2-5; TRBD1 agrees at 9 bases. V lost 6 bases to trimming and J lost 1 base; unmatched junction nucleotides: 6. The CDR3 is made up of 15 amino acids. CDR1 MNHEY and CDR2 SVGAGI come from the germline V gene. The CDR3 protein is CASRPTGGFQETQYF. DNA for the CDR3: TGTGCCAGCAGGCCGACAGGGGGGTTCCAAGAGACCCAGTACTTC.

This sequence joins TRBV7-9 and TRBJ2-7; D not resolved. The V gene's germline CDR1 is SEHNR and CDR2 FQNEAQ (reference sequence). The length of the CDR3 is 11 residues. V lost 3 bases, J lost 3 bases, and 3 bases lay in between. The CDR3, as DNA: TGTGCCAGCAGCTTGGACTACGAGCAGTACTTC. Translating gives CASSLDYEQYF.

This clone came up once. The chain combines TRBV2 with TRBJ2-7, with 11 bases fitting TRBD2. This CDR3 region has 14 residues. The V and J ends lost 10 bases and 2 bases, in that order; junction bases with no gene match: 7. Germline loops: CDR1 SNHLY, CDR2 FYNNEI. The DNA of the CDR3 is TGTGCCAACATACTAGCGGGAGCACCCTACGAGCAGTACTTC. It translates to CANILAGAPYEQYF.

This clone has more than one count but fewer than ten. This chain uses TRBV5-6 with TRBJ2-7; D possibly matches TRBD1 or TRBD2 (5 bases each). Germline loops: CDR1 SGHDT, CDR2 YYEEEE. The CDR3 has 14 residues. The V and J ends lost 4 bases and 4 bases respectively, with 15 bases between them. CDR3 region: CASSPSGWGYEQYF. In nucleotides, the CDR3 is TGTGCCAGCAGCCCGAGTGGTTGGGGGTACGAGCAGTACTTC.

This clone was counted a few times. The CDR3 coding sequence is TGTGCCAGCAGCTTGGAAGTGGGGGGCAGTGGAACTTTCCTTTACGAGCAGTACTTC. Residues: CASSLEVGGSGTFLYEQYF. This chain links TRBV5-6 with TRBJ2-7; TRBD1 or TRBD2 may be the D gene (6 bases each). With 0 bases removed from V and 4 bases from J, the gap between germline ends came to 26 bases. CDR3 length: 19 amino acids. Germline CDR1 and CDR2: SGHDT and YYEEEE.

The rearrangement joins TRBV19 to TRBJ2-7; 7 bases map to TRBD2. Germline lookup yields CDR1 LNHDA and CDR2 SQIVND (reference sequence). The CDR3 totals 17 residues. V trimming: 1 base; J trimming: 0 bases; junction bases outside the gene matches: 9. The CDR3 reads CASSIVLLAQSSYEQYF. In nucleotides, the CDR3 is TGTGCCAGTAGTATAGTCCTACTAGCGCAGAGCTCCTACGAGCAGTACTTC.

V and J are TRBV6-5 and TRBJ2-3, with 11 bases identical to TRBD2. Losses at the gene ends were 6 bases for V and 1 base for J; bases not matched to a gene: 3. Germline loops: CDR1 MNHEY, CDR2 SVGAGI. The CDR3 length is 15 residues. The CDR3, as DNA: TGTGCCAGCAGAATACTAGCGGGGGGCACAGATACGCAGTATTTT. This encodes CASRILAGGTDTQYF.

The chain is built from TRBV30 and TRBJ1-5, with unresolved D. Trimming removed 4 bases from V and 2 bases from J, with 9 bases in between. The V gene's germline CDR1 is GTSNPN and CDR2 SVGIG (reference sequence). This CDR3 is built from 13 residues. Here the CDR3 reads CAWTPGGNQPQHF. CDR3 nucleotide sequence: TGTGCCTGGACCCCCGGGGGCAATCAGCCCCAGCATTTT. The complete variable domain, with remaining parts taken from reference TRBV30 and TRBJ1-5, reads SQTIHQWPATLVQPVGSPLSLECTVEGTSNPNLYWYRQAAGRGLQLLFYSVGIGQISSEVPQNLSASRPQDRQFILSSKKLLLSDSGFYLCAWTPGGNQPQHFGDGTRLSIL.

The chain uses TRBV10-2 and TRBJ2-3; 9 nucleotides line up with TRBD2. This CDR3 region has 14 residues. Germline CDR1 and CDR2: WSHSY and SAAADI. J was trimmed by 4 bases and V by 7 bases; bases with no gene match: 6. CDR3 nucleotides: TGCGCCAGCACTGCTAGCGGGACCTCAGATACGCAGTATTTT. It encodes CASTASGTSDTQYF.

The gene calls are TRBV4-1 and TRBJ1-4; tentative D call: TRBD1 (6 bases). This CDR3 comprises 13 residues. Germline V gene data show CDR1 as MGHRA and CDR2 as YSYEKL. The germline V and J ends were trimmed by 0 bases and 10 bases, with 9 bases remaining between them. The CDR3, as DNA: TGCGCCAGCAGCCAAGACAGGGGAGGAAAACTGTTTTTT. Its translation: CASSQDRGGKLFF.

The chain links TRBV27 to TRBJ2-3, with unresolved D. The CDR3 totals 17 residues. In germline, CDR1 is MNHEY, CDR2 SMNVEV (reference sequence). The V and J ends lost 3 bases and 0 bases respectively, with 16 bases between them. In nucleotides, the CDR3 is TGTGCCAGCAGTTTGAGAGACGCCAGGTCTAGCACAGATACGCAGTATTTT. Amino acids: CASSLRDARSSTDTQYF.

The J gene is TRBJ2-2, the V gene TRBV10-3; D is undetermined. Trimming removed 6 bases at V and 6 bases at J, with 5 bases between. The CDR3 sequence is 11 residues long. Germline CDR1 and CDR2: ENHRY and SYGVKD. The CDR3 DNA is TGTGCCATCAGGGGTTCCGGGGAGCTGTTTTTT. Its translation: CAIRGSGELFF.

J is TRBJ2-1 and V is TRBV5-6, with D hard to call. The germline CDR1 and CDR2 sequences are SGHDT and YYEEEE. The CDR3 is 12 amino acids. Trimming pared 1 base from V and 8 bases from J, leaving 7 bases between. The DNA of the CDR3 is TGTGCCAGCAGCTTGTTCGTCGATGAGCAGTTCTTC. Protein product: CASSLFVDEQFF.

V usage is TRBV14 and J usage is TRBJ1-1; D is undetermined. Germline V gives CDR1 SGHDN, CDR2 FVKESK. Trimming shortened V by 0 bases and J by 5 bases, and 7 bases separated the two germline ends. The CDR3 is 13 residues long. In DNA form, the CDR3 reads TGTGCCAGCAGCCAAGATTGGGAGACTGAAGCTTTCTTT. Translation gives CASSQDWETEAFF.

The rearrangement uses TRBV6-1 and TRBJ2-2, with 7 bases identical to TRBD2. J gave up 4 bases and V 1 base, and 3 bases lay outside the gene matches. Germline V CDR1 and CDR2: MNHNS, SASEGT. This CDR3 comprises 15 residues. The CDR3 sequence is CASSEEASGTGELFF. The CDR3 DNA reads TGTGCCAGCAGTGAAGAGGCTAGCGGCACCGGGGAGCTGTTTTTT.

The V gene is TRBV6-6, the J gene TRBJ2-7, with TRBD2 as a possible D gene (5 bases). Germline loops: CDR1 MNHNY, CDR2 SVGAGI (reference sequence). The CDR3 extends over 15 amino acids. Trimming cost V 2 bases and J 2 bases, with 13 bases left between them. The CDR3 spells CASSYGLQIAYEQYF. The CDR3 DNA sequence: TGTGCCAGCAGTTACGGACTTCAGATAGCCTACGAGCAGTACTTC.

The rearrangement joins TRBV4-1 to TRBJ2-7; possibly TRBD2 for D (5 bases). The ends were cut back, 1 base at V and 0 bases at J, with 13 bases in the middle. The germline V gene encodes CDR1 MGHRA and CDR2 YSYEKL. This CDR3 has 16 amino acids. CDR3 amino acids: CASSQGWAGFSYEQYF. The CDR3 DNA reads TGCGCCAGCAGCCAAGGGTGGGCGGGCTTCTCCTACGAGCAGTACTTC.

The chain recombines TRBV7-2 with TRBJ2-7; a possible D gene is TRBD2 (6 bases). Trimming pared 4 bases from V and 0 bases from J, leaving 16 bases between. The germline gives CDR1 SGHTA, CDR2 FQGNSA. The CDR3 is made up of 16 amino acids. The DNA of the CDR3 is TGTGCCAGCAGCTCTCCGGGACTCCAAAGCTCCTACGAGCAGTACTTC. It is translated as CASSSPGLQSSYEQYF.

The chain uses TRBV6-5 and TRBJ2-7; D not certain. Trimming stripped 5 bases from V and 4 bases from J, with 12 bases between. Germline V gives CDR1 MNHEY, CDR2 SVGAGI. There are 13 residues in the CDR3. In nucleotides, the CDR3 is TGTGCCAGCAGTGCGGCGGCCCCTTACGAGCAGTACTTC. Translated: CASSAAAPYEQYF.

V and J are TRBV4-3 and TRBJ2-5; D not certain. The CDR3 totals 14 residues. Germline V gives CDR1 LGHNA, CDR2 YSLEER. The V end lost 1 base, the J end lost 2 bases, and 8 bases lay between the germline ends. CDR3 DNA: TGCGCCAGCAGCCAAGGCCCGCAGCAAGAGACCCAGTACTTC. Amino acids: CASSQGPQQETQYF.

This sequence joins TRBV27 and TRBJ2-7; D remains unclear. Germline V lookup: CDR1 MNHEY, CDR2 SMNVEV (reference sequence). V gave up 8 bases and J gave up 2 bases, with 10 bases separating them. The CDR3 runs 12 residues. CDR3 amino acids: CASGLAPYEQYF. CDR3 bases: TGTGCCAGCGGGTTGGCGCCCTACGAGCAGTACTTC.

The J gene is TRBJ2-5, the V gene TRBV25-1; the D is unclear. With 4 bases removed from V and 1 base from J, the gap between germline ends came to 13 bases. Germline V gives CDR1 MGHDK, CDR2 SYGVNS. This CDR3 spans 15 amino acids. DNA for the CDR3: TGTGCCAGCAGTGCCAACCGAGGATTCCAAGAGACCCAGTACTTC. Its translation is CASSANRGFQETQYF.